This passage covers 25 T cell receptor beta chains from one sample sequenced in a study of CD8 T cells in ankylosing spondylitis. TCRdb analysed the 5' RACE reads with MiXCR anew, one entry per CDR3 protein. The repertoire consists of 150,000 to 200,000 distinct CDR3 sequences, with under 35% occurring once and the leading ten covering 6%. Sequenced: synovial fluid, either unsorted or a sorted T cell fraction (not recorded which). The receptor source for this set is a male donor with ankylosing spondylitis.

The CDR3 DNA reads TGTGCCAGCAGCGCTAACCCGGGGCGAGAGACCCAGTACTTC. Protein product: CASSANPGRETQYF. The rearrangement links TRBV9 to TRBJ2-5; either TRBD1 or TRBD2 may supply D (5 bases each). Germline assignment: CDR1 SGDLS and CDR2 YYNGEE. The V end lost 3 bases, the J end lost 4 bases, and 13 bases lay between the germline ends. The CDR3 sequence is 14 residues long.

The chain combines TRBV28 with TRBJ1-5, with 8 nucleotides matching TRBD1. This CDR3 comprises 15 residues. Germline V gene data show CDR1 as MDHEN and CDR2 as SYDVKM. J lost 7 bases, V lost 3 bases, and 8 bases had no gene match. The CDR3 DNA reads TGTGCCAGCAGTTTCCCGGACAGGGAGGAACAGCCCCAGCATTTT. Its protein is CASSFPDREEQPQHF.

To note about this clonotype: A read error may explain this, as a much larger clone is one base away. The chain carries TRBV7-8 and TRBJ1-5; 10 bases line up with TRBD1. Germline CDR1 is SGHVS and CDR2 is FQNEAQ. This CDR3 has 17 amino acids. This CDR3 is CASSLGQGQGRNQRQHF. The DNA of the CDR3 is TGTGCCAGCAGCTTGGGGCAGGGACAGGGGAGGAATCAGCGCCAGCATTTT.

This clonotype came up a few times. This chain links TRBV11-1 with TRBJ2-7; TRBD2 matches at 8 bases. Per the germline V gene, CDR1 is SGHAT and CDR2 is FQDESV (reference sequence). CDR3 length: 18 residues. The V and J ends lost 5 bases and 1 base, in that order; junction bases with no gene match: 16. CDR3 sequence (DNA): TGTGCCAGCAGCCCAGGGCCGGGGGGGGTAGCGGGGTCCTACGAGCAGTACTTC. Encoded protein: CASSPGPGGVAGSYEQYF.

Only a few counts were recorded for this clonotype. V usage is TRBV5-1 and J usage is TRBJ2-3; 10 bases map to TRBD1. There are 16 residues in the CDR3. V was clipped by 0 bases and J by 6 bases; unmatched bases: 7. Per germline, CDR1 SGHRS and CDR2 YFSETQ. CDR3 protein: CASSLGIRDRGDTQYF. CDR3 coding DNA: TGCGCCAGCAGCTTGGGGATCCGGGACAGGGGTGATACGCAGTATTTT. Variable domain in full (rest from reference TRBV5-1 and TRBJ2-3): KAGVTQTPRYLIKTRGQQVTLSCSPISGHRSVSWYQQTPGQGLQFLFEYFSETQRNKGNFPGRFSGRQFSNSRSEMNVSTLELGDSALYLCASSLGIRDRGDTQYFGPGTRLTVL.

In its sample, this clonotype was seen many times. The chain employs TRBV2 and TRBJ1-6; 7 bases align to TRBD1. Germline CDR1 and CDR2: SNHLY and FYNNEI. Losses at the gene ends were 2 bases for V and 9 bases for J; bases not matched to a gene: 4. CDR3 length: 14 amino acids. The CDR3: CASSETGEGSPLHF. The DNA of the CDR3 is TGTGCCAGCAGTGAAACAGGGGAGGGTTCACCCCTCCACTTT.

This clonotype showed up just a few times. J is TRBJ2-7 and V is TRBV27; TRBD2 matches at 11 bases. CDR1 is MNHEY, CDR2 SMNVEV, per germline (reference sequence). CDR3 size: 15 residues. V was clipped by 5 bases and J by 7 bases; unmatched bases: 10. The CDR3 nucleotides read TGTGCCAGCAGTCCACAGCTAGCGGGAGGAGGTGAGCAGTACTTC. It specifies CASSPQLAGGGEQYF.

This clonotype was seen repeatedly, ten times or more. The V and J genes are TRBV7-2 and TRBJ2-5; the D gene is possibly TRBD2 (6 bases). Germline-derived CDR1 and CDR2 are SGHTA and FQGNSA. Trimming took 2 bases from V and 2 from J, leaving 9 bases between them. The CDR3 extends over 14 amino acids. The CDR3 protein is CASSLHGGQETQYF. CDR3 nucleotide sequence: TGTGCCAGCAGCTTACATGGGGGGCAAGAGACCCAGTACTTC.

This clonotype was seen only a few times. The J gene is TRBJ2-5, the V gene TRBV2; D remains unclear. There are 12 residues in the CDR3. From germline, CDR1 is SNHLY and CDR2 FYNNEI. The V end was cut by 6 bases, the J end by 4 bases, with 9 bases between. DNA of the CDR3: TGTGCCAGCAGGAAGCGCTTAGAGACCCAGTACTTC. It is translated as CASRKRLETQYF.

The chain combines TRBV6-1 with TRBJ1-2, with TRBD1 matching 7 bases. The ends lost 6 bases at V and 4 bases at J; junction bases unmatched: 8. The CDR3 sequence is 14 residues long. Germline V gene data show CDR1 as MNHNS and CDR2 as SASEGT. The CDR3 reads CASRLNRGAYGYTF. CDR3 nucleotide sequence: TGTGCCAGCAGACTGAACAGGGGCGCCTATGGCTACACCTTC.

The chain couples TRBV18 to TRBJ1-6, with 8 bases fitting TRBD1. The CDR3 has 18 amino acids. The J segment lost 0 bases and the V segment lost 2 bases, leaving 6 bases of the junction unmatched. Germline assignment: CDR1 KGHSH and CDR2 LQKENI. For the CDR3, the DNA is TGTGCCAGCTCACCAGTCCGGGACAGGAGCTCCTATAATTCACCCCTCCACTTT. It translates to CASSPVRDRSSYNSPLHF.

The gene calls are TRBV28 and TRBJ2-7; 14 bases map to TRBD2. CDR1 is MDHEN and CDR2 is SYDVKM in the germline V gene. The V segment lost 2 bases and the J segment 6 bases; nucleotides outside the gene matches: 6. CDR3 length: 16 amino acids. CDR3 residues: CASSLGGTSGSGEQYF. CDR3 bases: TGTGCCAGCAGTTTAGGGGGGACTAGCGGGAGCGGCGAGCAGTACTTC. The full variable domain, rest sourced from reference TRBV28 and TRBJ2-7, is DVKVTQSSRYLVKRTGEKVFLECVQDMDHENMFWYRQDPGLGLRLIYFSYDVKMKEKGDIPEGYSVSREKKERFSLILESASTNQTSMYLCASSLGGTSGSGEQYFGPGTRLTVT.

This rearrangement joins TRBV2 to TRBJ1-1, with TRBD1 as a possible D gene (6 bases). V shed 3 bases and J shed 0 bases, with 23 bases lying between them. Germline V gene sequence: CDR1 SNHLY, CDR2 FYNNEI. The CDR3 is made up of 19 amino acids. The CDR3, as DNA: TGTGCCAGCAGTGAGGGGGGACACCTTATGGGCCGATTGAACACTGAAGCTTTCTTT. It is translated as CASSEGGHLMGRLNTEAFF.

This sequence joins TRBV29-1 and TRBJ1-1; possible D gene TRBD1, 5 bases. The V end lost 5 bases, the J end lost 3 bases, and 13 bases lay between the germline ends. The germline V gene has CDR1 SQVTM and CDR2 ANQGSEA. The CDR3 sequence is 13 residues long. The CDR3 reads CSVIQGGYTEAFF. DNA for the CDR3: TGCAGCGTTATTCAGGGTGGGTACACTGAAGCTTTCTTT.

The chain links TRBV12-3 or TRBV12-4 to TRBJ1-5; D call uncertain. CDR3 length equals 15 residues. The V and J ends lost 2 bases and 6 bases respectively, with 14 bases between them. This CDR3 is CASSLRNTPGQPQHF. The CDR3 nucleotides are TGTGCCAGCAGTTTAAGGAACACCCCGGGTCAGCCCCAGCATTTT.

This clonotype was found many times. The chain carries TRBV19 and TRBJ1-1; TRBD1 is a possible D gene (5 bases). Germline V gene sequence: CDR1 LNHDA, CDR2 SQIVND (reference sequence). V shed 6 bases and J shed 0 bases, with 11 bases lying between them. This CDR3 spans 14 amino acids. In DNA form, the CDR3 reads TGTGCCAGTAGCCAAGACAGAGTGAACACTGAAGCTTTCTTT. As protein: CASSQDRVNTEAFF. Complete variable domain (other parts from reference TRBV19 and TRBJ1-1): DGGITQSPKYLFRKEGQNVTLSCEQNLNHDAMYWYRQDPGQGLRLIYYSQIVNDFQKGDIAEGYSVSREKKESFPLTVTSAQKNPTAFYLCASSQDRVNTEAFFGQGTRLTVV.

The chain recombines TRBV6-5 with TRBJ2-3, with 14 bases fitting TRBD2. The CDR3 runs 17 residues. Losses at the gene ends were 2 bases for V and 3 bases for J; bases not matched to a gene: 4. Germline CDR1 reads MNHEY; CDR2 reads SVGAGI. CDR3 protein: CASSYGTSGSRTDTQYF. CDR3 sequence (DNA): TGTGCCAGCAGTTACGGGACTAGCGGGAGTAGGACAGATACGCAGTATTTT.

This clonotype was seen a few times. The chain couples TRBV20-1 to TRBJ1-2, with D maybe TRBD1 (6 bases). Trimming shortened V by 6 bases and J by 10 bases, and 15 bases separated the two germline ends. CDR3 length: 11 amino acids. Germline values: CDR1 DFQATT, CDR2 SNEGSKA (reference sequence). DNA for the CDR3: TGCAGTGCCCCCGGAGGGGGGGACTACACCTTC. Protein product: CSAPGGGDYTF.

The chain couples TRBV5-5 to TRBJ1-4; unclear D gene. The CDR3 length is 17 residues. V was trimmed by 3 bases and J by 9 bases, leaving 24 bases between them. The germline V gene has CDR1 SGHKS and CDR2 YYEKEE (reference sequence). CDR3 DNA: TGTGCCAGCAGCTCTGGGGTCCTATGCGTAGGCGGTAAAAAACTGTTTTTT. It translates to CASSSGVLCVGGKKLFF.

This rearrangement joins TRBV6-1 to TRBJ1-2; TRBD1 agrees at 9 bases. The germline gives CDR1 MNHNS, CDR2 SASEGT. V lost 6 bases to trimming and J lost 7 bases; unmatched junction nucleotides: 12. The CDR3 has 15 amino acids. CDR3 bases: TGTGCCAGCAGAATAACAGGGGGCGCTTTGTCTGGCTACACCTTC. Translating it yields CASRITGGALSGYTF.

This clonotype occurred a few times. The chain employs TRBV7-9 and TRBJ1-1; D not resolved. This CDR3 region has 14 residues. Germline CDR1 and CDR2: SEHNR and FQNEAQ (reference sequence). Trimming removed 3 bases from V and 0 bases from J, with 8 bases in between. DNA for the CDR3: TGTGCCAGCAGCTTTCGGGTTGTGAACACTGAAGCTTTCTTT. Translation: CASSFRVVNTEAFF.

The table lists this clonotype with a few counts. This rearrangement joins TRBV24-1 to TRBJ1-2; TRBD1 aligns across 11 bases. Germline trimming cut 3 bases from V and 7 bases from J; bases unmatched to any gene: 3. From germline, CDR1 is KGHDR and CDR2 SFDVKD. The CDR3 has 14 residues. The CDR3 DNA reads TGTGCCACCAGTGATACGGACAGGGGGCTTGGCTACACCTTC. This gives the protein CATSDTDRGLGYTF.

This chain connects TRBV7-3 to TRBJ2-3; no firm D call. This CDR3 has 13 residues. The V gene's germline CDR1 is SGHTA and CDR2 FQGTGA. The V end was cut by 5 bases, the J end by 3 bases, with 9 bases between. In DNA, the CDR3 is TGTGCCAGCAGCCCCCTCGGGACAGATACGCAGTATTTT. Translated, it gives CASSPLGTDTQYF.

In its sample, this clonotype was seen many times. The chain couples TRBV7-3 to TRBJ2-7; weak D call: TRBD2 (6 bases). The germline V gene has CDR1 SGHTA and CDR2 FQGTGA. The CDR3 sequence is 16 residues long. V shed 6 bases and J shed 0 bases, with 18 bases lying between them. The CDR3 is CASSHVFGDFSYEQYF. For the CDR3, the DNA is TGTGCCAGCAGTCACGTTTTCGGGGACTTCTCCTACGAGCAGTACTTC.

The gene calls are TRBV20-1 and TRBJ2-3, with 9 nucleotides matching TRBD2. Germline V CDR1 and CDR2: DFQATT, SNEGSKA (reference sequence). V trimming: 6 bases; J trimming: 8 bases; junction bases outside the gene matches: 12. The CDR3 has 14 residues. In nucleotides, the CDR3 is TGCAGTGCCGAAGGATTAGCGGGAGAGGCTACGCAGTATTTT. Translation: CSAEGLAGEATQYF.